The sequence of this T cell receptor (beta chain) was determined in a study of sequential checkpoint blockade in melanoma. About the study: Arm A got nivolumab then ipilimumab; arm B the reverse, 1:1. Maintenance nivolumab came after either treatment sequence.

The protocol was immunoSEQ multiplex PCR, while the TCRdb copy is restricted to in-frame clones and leaves out a portion. The data contain approximately 15,000 clones, over 70% of them singletons. Germline-derived CDR1 and CDR2 are SEHNR and FQNEAQ (reference sequence). With 8 bases removed from V and 2 bases from J, the gap between germline ends came to 13 bases. This CDR3 has 14 residues. Treatment noted: randomized to nivolumab then ipilimumab (arm A) or the reverse (arm B). This receptor was obtained from a human donor with melanoma. J is TRBJ1-5 and V is TRBV7-9; weak D call: TRBD1 (6 bases). The sequences come from CD8+ T cells sorted from blood (inferred from file names), collected from a patient given nivolumab and ipilimumab in sequence. CDR3 residues: CASQDPGGNQPQHF. The DNA of the CDR3 is TGTGCCAGCCAGGACCCAGGGGGCAATCAGCCCCAGCATTTT.